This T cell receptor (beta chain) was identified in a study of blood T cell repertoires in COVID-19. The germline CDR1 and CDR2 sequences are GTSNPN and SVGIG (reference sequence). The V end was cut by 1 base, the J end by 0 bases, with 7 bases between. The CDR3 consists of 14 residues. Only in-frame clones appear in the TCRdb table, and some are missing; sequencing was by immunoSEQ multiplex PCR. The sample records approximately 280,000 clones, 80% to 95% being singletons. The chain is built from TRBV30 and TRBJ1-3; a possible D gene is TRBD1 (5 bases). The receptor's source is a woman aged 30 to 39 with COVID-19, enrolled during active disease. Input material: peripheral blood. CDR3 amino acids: CAWSGGGSGNTIYF. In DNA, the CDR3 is TGTGCCTGGAGTGGGGGGGGCTCTGGAAACACCATATATTTT.